These T cell receptor beta chains were read from a single sample in a study of blood T cell repertoires in COVID-19. Some clones are missing from TCRdb's copy, which holds only in-frame ones; the method was immunoSEQ multiplex PCR. The table records fewer than 65,000 clones, 85% to 95% of them present only once. The source material was peripheral blood. Receptor source: a man between 50 and 59 years old with acute or convalescent COVID-19. CDR3s include the opening cysteine and the closing phenylalanine or tryptophan. Each record gives: J gene, D gene, V gene, clone size, CDR3 DNA, CDR3 protein. The D gene is left open where the match is weak. Not all rows give a size; the values are once, few, many and, for expanded clones, a class.

TRBJ2-7	TRBD2	TRBV2	-	TGTGCCAGCAGGTTGACTAGCGGGCTCTCCTACGAGCAGTACTTC	CASRLTSGLSYEQYF
TRBJ2-4	-	TRBV2	-	TGTGCCAGCAGCGTAGCCAAAAACATTCAGTACTTC	CASSVAKNIQYF
TRBJ2-1	TRBD2	TRBV18	-	TGTGCCAGCTCACCAGGGACGGGAGGGTCCTACAATGAGCAGTTCTTC	CASSPGTGGSYNEQFF
TRBJ2-3	TRBD1	TRBV10-1	-	TGCGCCAGCAGAAGGGACAGCTTAGATACGCAGTATTTT	CASRRDSLDTQYF
TRBJ2-2	-	TRBV5-4	-	TGTGCCAGCAGCTTGGCCCGGGGGAACACCGGGGAGCTGTTTTTT	CASSLARGNTGELFF
TRBJ2-7	TRBD1	TRBV7-2	-	TGTGCCAGCAGCTCCCAGGAACAGGGGTGGCAGTACTTC	CASSSQEQGWQYF
TRBJ1-1	-	TRBV21-1	-	TGTGCCAGCAGCAGGGCACAGAACACTGAAGCTTTCTTT	CASSRAQNTEAFF
TRBJ1-2	TRBD1	TRBV19	-	TGTGCCACCACAGGGGGCTGGGGCTACACCTTC	CATTGGWGYTF
TRBJ2-7	-	TRBV5-1	-	TGCGCCAGCAGCTTGCCAGGGTCATCCCACGAGCAGTACTTC	CASSLPGSSHEQYF
TRBJ2-7	-	TRBV12-3/TRBV12-4	-	TGTGCCAGCAGTACTACACTGGGTTTCCCCCAGTACTTC	CASSTTLGFPQYF
TRBJ1-4	-	TRBV15	few	TGTGCCACCAGCAGCAAGTCCCCGACGGGTTCTAATGAAAAACTGTTTTTT	CATSSKSPTGSNEKLFF
TRBJ2-3	TRBD1	TRBV4-3	-	TGCGCCAGCAGCCAAGATAGCGGACAGGGGGCTTTCCCAGATACGCAGTATTTT	CASSQDSGQGAFPDTQYF
TRBJ2-1	-	TRBV10-2	-	TGCGCCAGCAGTAGGGGGTTGGGGTACAATGAGCAGTTCTTC	CASSRGLGYNEQFF
TRBJ1-2	-	TRBV10-2	-	TGCGCCAGCAGCGCAGGGGTAAACTATGGCTACACCTTC	CASSAGVNYGYTF
TRBJ2-1	TRBD2	TRBV6-5	-	TGTGCCAGCAGACGGCCGGGACTAGCGGGAGGTGAGCAGTTCTTC	CASRRPGLAGGEQFF
TRBJ2-7	TRBD1	TRBV15	-	TGTGCCACCAGCAGGGGACAGGTCGCGGAGCAGTACTTC	CATSRGQVAEQYF
TRBJ1-5	TRBD1	TRBV12-3/TRBV12-4	-	TGTGCCAGCAGGGGGACAGGGGTGGTTGAATGGCATTTT	CASRGTGVVEWHF
TRBJ2-7	TRBD1	TRBV10-2	-	TGCGCCAGCAGTGAGAGGGGCAGGGACAGCGTGCAGTACTTC	CASSERGRDSVQYF
TRBJ1-1	TRBD1	TRBV6-5	-	TGTGCCAGCAGCGGGGACAGTCCCGAAGCTTTCTTT	CASSGDSPEAFF
TRBJ1-4	TRBD1	TRBV4-2	-	TGTGCCAGCAGCCTCGGACAGGGAGGGACTAATGAAAAACTGTTTTTT	CASSLGQGGTNEKLFF
TRBJ2-5	-	TRBV11-3	few	TGTGCCAGCAGCTTGGGCCAGGCCCAAGAGACCCAGTACTTC	CASSLGQAQETQYF
TRBJ1-4	-	TRBV2	-	TGTGCCAGCAGGGACTGGGGAAATGAAAAACTGTTTTTT	CASRDWGNEKLFF
TRBJ2-5	TRBD1	TRBV6-4	-	TGTGCCAGCAGTGACCCGGGGACAGGGTGGGACGAGACCCAGTACTTC	CASSDPGTGWDETQYF
TRBJ2-3	TRBD2	TRBV6-2/TRBV6-3	once	TGTGCCAGCAGTCACCCGGGACTAGGGAAAGATACGCAGTATTTT	CASSHPGLGKDTQYF
TRBJ2-5	-	TRBV21-1	once	TGTGCCAGCAGATTTGGACTAGCGGCCGCTCAAGAGACCCAGTACTTC	CASRFGLAAAQETQYF
TRBJ2-5	-	TRBV7-2	-	TGTGCCAGCAGCCACGGGCAGGGCGGGGTCGAGACCCAGTACTTC	CASSHGQGGVETQYF
TRBJ2-1	TRBD2	TRBV10-3	-	TGTGCCACCGGGACTAGCGGGGGAAATGAGCAGTTCTTC	CATGTSGGNEQFF
TRBJ1-3	-	TRBV5-1	-	TGCGCCAGCAGCTTGTGGGGAGGCAACTCTGGAAACACCATATATTTT	CASSLWGGNSGNTIYF
TRBJ1-1	-	TRBV6-5	-	TGTGCCAGCAGTCCACGACAGACACCGAACACTGAAGCTTTCTTT	CASSPRQTPNTEAFF
TRBJ1-1	-	TRBV11-3	once	TGTGCCAGCAGCTCCCGACACAACACTGAAGCTTTCTTT	CASSSRHNTEAFF
TRBJ1-1	-	TRBV13	-	TGTGCCAGCAGCTTAGAAGGGGGAGGGCTCGACGCTTTCTTT	CASSLEGGGLDAFF
TRBJ1-4	-	TRBV7-9	-	TGTGCCAGCAGCCCGACAGGCGTTAATGAAAAACTGTTTTTT	CASSPTGVNEKLFF
TRBJ1-4	TRBD1	TRBV5-1	-	TGCGCCAGCAGCCGGGCCGGGACAGGGGAGGGAAATGAAAAACTGTTTTTT	CASSRAGTGEGNEKLFF
TRBJ1-1	TRBD1	TRBV28	-	TGTGCCAGCAGTTTATCGACGACAGGGCGGAAAGCTTTCTTT	CASSLSTTGRKAFF
TRBJ1-1	-	TRBV6-5	-	TGTGCCAGCAAAAGACAGGAGTGGGGTGAAGCTTTCTTT	CASKRQEWGEAFF
TRBJ2-7	-	TRBV28	-	TGTGCCAGCAGGGAGAGGACAGTGAAGTCCTACGAGCAGTACTTC	CASRERTVKSYEQYF
TRBJ2-5	-	TRBV7-2	-	TGTGCCAGCAGCTTAGCAAACCGGAGGGAGACCCAGTACTTC	CASSLANRRETQYF
TRBJ2-1	TRBD2	TRBV6-4	-	TGTGCCAGCGGCCGGACTAGCGGGAGCTCCTACAATGAGCAGTTCTTC	CASGRTSGSSYNEQFF
TRBJ2-1	-	TRBV4-1	-	TGCGCCAGCAGCTACTACAAGGGGGACTACAATGAGCAGTTCTTC	CASSYYKGDYNEQFF
TRBJ2-7	TRBD2	TRBV7-2	-	TGTGCCAGCAGCTTAGGGACTAGCGGCCCCTACGAGCAGTACTTC	CASSLGTSGPYEQYF
TRBJ1-6	TRBD1	TRBV23-1	-	TGCGCCAGCAGCCTACCGACAGGGAATAATTCACCCCTCCACTTT	CASSLPTGNNSPLHF
TRBJ1-2	-	TRBV2	-	TGTGCCAGCAGTCTCTCCCAACTTACGACACTTAACTATGGCTACACCTTC	CASSLSQLTTLNYGYTF
TRBJ1-4	-	TRBV21-1	-	TGTGCCAGCAGCAATGACAGGGACGATGAAAAACTGTTTTTT	CASSNDRDDEKLFF
TRBJ1-3	-	TRBV30	-	TGTGCCTGGAGGGAGACAGGCCGCTCTGGAAACACCATATATTTT	CAWRETGRSGNTIYF
TRBJ1-1	-	TRBV4-1	few	TGCGCCAGCAGCGAGAGTTGGAGGACTGAAGCTTTCTTT	CASSESWRTEAFF
TRBJ2-7	TRBD1	TRBV7-9	-	TGTGCCAGCAGCTTCGGACAGGGTTGGAACGAGCAGTACTTC	CASSFGQGWNEQYF
TRBJ2-5	-	TRBV18	-	TGTGCCAGCTCGTCTGGGAGAACCCGCCAGGCGGAGACCCAGTACTTC	CASSSGRTRQAETQYF
TRBJ2-1	TRBD2	TRBV9	-	TGTGCCAGCAGCGTAGAAACGGGGACTAGCGCTAACAATGAGCAGTTCTTC	CASSVETGTSANNEQFF